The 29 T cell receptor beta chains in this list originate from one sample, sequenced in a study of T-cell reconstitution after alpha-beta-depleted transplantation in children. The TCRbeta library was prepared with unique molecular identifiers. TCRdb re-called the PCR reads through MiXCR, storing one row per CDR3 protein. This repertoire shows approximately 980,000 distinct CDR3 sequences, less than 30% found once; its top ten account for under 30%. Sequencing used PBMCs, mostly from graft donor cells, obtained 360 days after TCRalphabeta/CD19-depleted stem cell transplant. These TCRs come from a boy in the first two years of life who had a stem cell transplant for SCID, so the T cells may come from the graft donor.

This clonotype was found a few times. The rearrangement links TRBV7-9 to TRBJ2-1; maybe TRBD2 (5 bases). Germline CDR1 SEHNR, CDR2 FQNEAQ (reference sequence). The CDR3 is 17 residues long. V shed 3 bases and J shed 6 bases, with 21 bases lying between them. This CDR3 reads CASSFKFGERQSNEQFF. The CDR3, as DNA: TGTGCCAGCAGCTTTAAGTTCGGGGAGCGCCAGAGCAATGAGCAGTTCTTC.

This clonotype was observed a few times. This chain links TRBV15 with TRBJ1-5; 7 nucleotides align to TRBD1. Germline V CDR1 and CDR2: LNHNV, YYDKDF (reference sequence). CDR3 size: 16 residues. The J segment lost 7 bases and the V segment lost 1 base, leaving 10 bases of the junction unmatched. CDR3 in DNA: TGTGCCACCAGCAGAGTAGGAGGGACAGTGAACCAGCCCCAGCATTTT. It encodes CATSRVGGTVNQPQHF.

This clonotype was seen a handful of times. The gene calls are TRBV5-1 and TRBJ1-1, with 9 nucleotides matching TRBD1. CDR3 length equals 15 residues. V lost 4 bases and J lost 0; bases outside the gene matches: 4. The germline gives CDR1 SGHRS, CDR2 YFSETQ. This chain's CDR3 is CASSPWTGVNTEAFF. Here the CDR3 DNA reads TGCGCCAGCAGCCCATGGACAGGGGTGAACACTGAAGCTTTCTTT.

The CDR3 sequence: CASSRVRGGLLYTDTQYF. The CDR3 DNA sequence: TGTGCCAGCAGCCGCGTCCGAGGGGGACTCTTATACACAGATACGCAGTATTTT. V gene TRBV7-6 combines with J gene TRBJ2-3; TRBD1 or TRBD2 may be the D gene (6 bases each). The V gene lost 5 bases and the J gene lost 2 bases, with 23 bases spanning the gap. CDR1 and CDR2 (germline): SGHVS, FNYEAQ. The CDR3 is 18 amino acids.

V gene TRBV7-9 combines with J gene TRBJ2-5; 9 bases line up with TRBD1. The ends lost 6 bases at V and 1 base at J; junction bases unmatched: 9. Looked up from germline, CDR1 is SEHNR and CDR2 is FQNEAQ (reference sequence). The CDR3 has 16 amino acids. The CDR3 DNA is TGTGCCAGCAGGGGCCGGACAGGGGACGCCCAAGAGACCCAGTACTTC. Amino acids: CASRGRTGDAQETQYF. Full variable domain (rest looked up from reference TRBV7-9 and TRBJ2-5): DTGVSQNPRHKITKRGQNVTFRCDPISEHNRLYWYRQTLGQGPEFLTYFQNEAQLEKSRLLSDRFSAERPKGSFSTLEIQRTEQGDSAMYLCASRGRTGDAQETQYFGPGTRLLVL.

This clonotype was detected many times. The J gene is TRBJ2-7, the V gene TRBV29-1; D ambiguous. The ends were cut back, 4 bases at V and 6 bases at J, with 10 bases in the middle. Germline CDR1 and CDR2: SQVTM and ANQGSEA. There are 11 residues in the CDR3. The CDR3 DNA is TGCAGCGTTGCATCTGGGCTCGAGCAGTACTTC. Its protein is CSVASGLEQYF.

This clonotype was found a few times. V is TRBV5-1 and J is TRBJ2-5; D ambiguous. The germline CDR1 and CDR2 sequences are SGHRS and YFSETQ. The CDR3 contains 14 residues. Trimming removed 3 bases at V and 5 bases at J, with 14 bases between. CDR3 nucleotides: TGCGCCAGCAGCTCCTACACTGCGCGGGAGACCCAGTACTTC. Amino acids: CASSSYTARETQYF.

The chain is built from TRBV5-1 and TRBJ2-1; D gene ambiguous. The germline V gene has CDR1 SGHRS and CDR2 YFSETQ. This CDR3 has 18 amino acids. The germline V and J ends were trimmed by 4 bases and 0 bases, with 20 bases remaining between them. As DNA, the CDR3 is TGCGCCAGCAGCCTCGGACGCTTAATCGACGCCTCCTACAATGAGCAGTTCTTC. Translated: CASSLGRLIDASYNEQFF.

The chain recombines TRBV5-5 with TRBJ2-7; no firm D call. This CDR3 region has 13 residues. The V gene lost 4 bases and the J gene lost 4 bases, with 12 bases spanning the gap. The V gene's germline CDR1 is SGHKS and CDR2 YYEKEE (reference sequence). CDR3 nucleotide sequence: TGTGCCAGCAGCCTGACCTTCTCGTACGAGCAGTACTTC. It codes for CASSLTFSYEQYF.

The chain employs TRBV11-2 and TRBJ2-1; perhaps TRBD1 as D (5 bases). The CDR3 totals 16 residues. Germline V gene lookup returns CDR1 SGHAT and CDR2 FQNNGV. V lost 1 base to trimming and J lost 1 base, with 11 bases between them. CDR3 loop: CASSLAARVSYNEQFF. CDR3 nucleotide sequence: TGTGCCAGCAGCTTAGCGGCCAGGGTGTCCTACAATGAGCAGTTCTTC.

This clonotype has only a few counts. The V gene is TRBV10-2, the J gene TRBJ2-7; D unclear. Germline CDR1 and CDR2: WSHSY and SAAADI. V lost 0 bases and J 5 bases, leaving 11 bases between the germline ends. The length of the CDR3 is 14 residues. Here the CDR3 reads CASSESTLGNEQYF. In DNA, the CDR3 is TGCGCCAGCAGTGAGTCGACATTGGGGAACGAGCAGTACTTC.

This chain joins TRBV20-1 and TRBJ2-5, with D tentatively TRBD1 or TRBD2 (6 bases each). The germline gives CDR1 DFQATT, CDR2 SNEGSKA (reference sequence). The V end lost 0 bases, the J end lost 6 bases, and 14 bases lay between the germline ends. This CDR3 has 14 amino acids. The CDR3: CSARDRGTSKTQYF. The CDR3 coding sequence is TGCAGTGCTAGAGATCGGGGGACATCAAAGACCCAGTACTTC.

CDR3 residues: CASSDSQGAHSPLHF. The CDR3 DNA sequence: TGTGCCAGCAGTGATTCCCAGGGGGCGCATTCACCCCTCCACTTT. The chain is built from TRBV6-1 and TRBJ1-6; TRBD1 matches at 8 bases. J gave up 8 bases and V 3 bases, and 6 bases lay outside the gene matches. Germline CDR1 MNHNS, CDR2 SASEGT. The CDR3 is 15 residues long.

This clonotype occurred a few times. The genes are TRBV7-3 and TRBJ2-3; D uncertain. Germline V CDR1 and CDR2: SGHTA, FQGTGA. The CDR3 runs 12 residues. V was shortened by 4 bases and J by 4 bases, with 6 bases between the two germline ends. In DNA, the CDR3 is TGTGCCAGCAGCTCCCGATCAGATACGCAGTATTTT. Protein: CASSSRSDTQYF.

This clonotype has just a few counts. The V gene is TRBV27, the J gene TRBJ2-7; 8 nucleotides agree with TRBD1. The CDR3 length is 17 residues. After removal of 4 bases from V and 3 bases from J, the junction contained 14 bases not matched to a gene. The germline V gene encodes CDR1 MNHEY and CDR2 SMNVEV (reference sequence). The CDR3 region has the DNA TGTGCCAGCAGTTCCTACCCCTATGACAGGGGAAGCTACGAGCAGTACTTC. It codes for CASSSYPYDRGSYEQYF.

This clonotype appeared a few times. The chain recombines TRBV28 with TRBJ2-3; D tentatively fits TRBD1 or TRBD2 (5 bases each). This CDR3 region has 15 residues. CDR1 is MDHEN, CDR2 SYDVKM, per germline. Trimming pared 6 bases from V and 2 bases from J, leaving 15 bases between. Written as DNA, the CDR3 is TGTGCCAGCAGCATCCGGGGCTCTTCCACAGATACGCAGTATTTT. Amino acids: CASSIRGSSTDTQYF.

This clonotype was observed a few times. CDR3 sequence (DNA): TGTGCCACCAGTGATTTCTGGAATGAGCAGTTCTTC. It specifies CATSDFWNEQFF. The genes are TRBV24-1 and TRBJ2-1; D gene unclear. CDR1 is KGHDR and CDR2 is SFDVKD in the germline V gene. The CDR3 has 12 amino acids. Trimming pared 1 base from V and 7 bases from J, leaving 4 bases between.

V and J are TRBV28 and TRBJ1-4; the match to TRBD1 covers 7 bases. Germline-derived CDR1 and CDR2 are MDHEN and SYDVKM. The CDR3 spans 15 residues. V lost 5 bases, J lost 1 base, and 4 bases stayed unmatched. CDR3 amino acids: CASSPYRGTNEKLFF. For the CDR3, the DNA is TGTGCCAGCAGTCCTTACAGGGGAACTAATGAAAAACTGTTTTTT.

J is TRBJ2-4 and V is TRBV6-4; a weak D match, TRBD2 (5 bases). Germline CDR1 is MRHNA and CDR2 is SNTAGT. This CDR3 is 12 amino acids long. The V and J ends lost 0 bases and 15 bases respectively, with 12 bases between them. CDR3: CASSDSSGERYF. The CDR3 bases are TGTGCCAGCAGTGACTCGTCCGGGGAGCGGTACTTC.

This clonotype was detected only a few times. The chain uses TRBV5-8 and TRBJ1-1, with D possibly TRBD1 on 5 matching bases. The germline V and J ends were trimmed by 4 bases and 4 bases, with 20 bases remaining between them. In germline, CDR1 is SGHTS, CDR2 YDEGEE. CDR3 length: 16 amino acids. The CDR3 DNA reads TGTGCCAGCAGCCGTAGGAATCCCATGGGGACCACTGAAGCTTTCTTT. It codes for CASSRRNPMGTTEAFF.

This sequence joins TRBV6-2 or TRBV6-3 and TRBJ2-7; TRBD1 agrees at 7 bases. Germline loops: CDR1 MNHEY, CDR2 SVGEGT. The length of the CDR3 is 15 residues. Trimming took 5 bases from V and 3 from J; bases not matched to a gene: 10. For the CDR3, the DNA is TGTGCCAGCAGTGACCGACAGGGTACCCTCTACGAGCAGTACTTC. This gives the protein CASSDRQGTLYEQYF.

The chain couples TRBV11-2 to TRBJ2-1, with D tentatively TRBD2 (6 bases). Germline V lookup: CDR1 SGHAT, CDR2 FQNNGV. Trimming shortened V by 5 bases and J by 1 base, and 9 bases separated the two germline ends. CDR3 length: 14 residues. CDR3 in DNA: TGTGCCAGCAGCGCCGGGACTTCCTACAATGAGCAGTTCTTC. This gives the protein CASSAGTSYNEQFF.

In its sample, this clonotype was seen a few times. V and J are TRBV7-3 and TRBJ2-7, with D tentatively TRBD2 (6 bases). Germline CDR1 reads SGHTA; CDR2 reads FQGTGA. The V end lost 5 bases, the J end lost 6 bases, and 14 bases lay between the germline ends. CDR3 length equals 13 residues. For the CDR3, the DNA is TGTGCCAGCAGCCTTGAACGGGGAGGCGAGCAGTACTTC. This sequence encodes CASSLERGGEQYF.

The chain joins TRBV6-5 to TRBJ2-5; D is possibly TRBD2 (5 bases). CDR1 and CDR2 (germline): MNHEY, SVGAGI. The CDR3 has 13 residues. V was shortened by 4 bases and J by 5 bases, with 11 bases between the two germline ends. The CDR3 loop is CASSSDSTETQYF. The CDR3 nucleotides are TGTGCCAGCAGTTCGGACTCGACGGAGACCCAGTACTTC.

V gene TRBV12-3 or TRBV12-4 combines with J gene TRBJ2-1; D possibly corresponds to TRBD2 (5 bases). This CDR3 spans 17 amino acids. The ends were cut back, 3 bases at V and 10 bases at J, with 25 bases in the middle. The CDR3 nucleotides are TGTGCCAGCAGTTTCGGGTGGGCCCGGGGAACGCAACCGGAGCAGTTCTTC. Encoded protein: CASSFGWARGTQPEQFF.

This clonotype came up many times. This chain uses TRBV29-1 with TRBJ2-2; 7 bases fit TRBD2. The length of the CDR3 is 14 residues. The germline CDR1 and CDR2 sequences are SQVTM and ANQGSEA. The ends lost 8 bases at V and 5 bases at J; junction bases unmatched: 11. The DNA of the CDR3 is TGCAGCCCCCGTGGGGCGGGGGAAACCGGGGAGCTGTTTTTT. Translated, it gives CSPRGAGETGELFF.

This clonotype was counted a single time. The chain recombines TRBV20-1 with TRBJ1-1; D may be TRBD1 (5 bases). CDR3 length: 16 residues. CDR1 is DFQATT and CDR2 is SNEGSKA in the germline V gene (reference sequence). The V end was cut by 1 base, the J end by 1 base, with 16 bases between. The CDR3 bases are TGCAGTGCTAGAGTAGGGGTGAGCGGCCCGAACACTGAAGCTTTCTTT. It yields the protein CSARVGVSGPNTEAFF.

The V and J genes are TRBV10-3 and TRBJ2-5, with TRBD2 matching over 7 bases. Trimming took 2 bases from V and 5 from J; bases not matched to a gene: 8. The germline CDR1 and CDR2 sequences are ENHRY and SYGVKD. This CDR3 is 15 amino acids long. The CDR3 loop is CAISEGGELRETQYF. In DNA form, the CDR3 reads TGTGCCATCAGTGAGGGGGGGGAACTACGGGAGACCCAGTACTTC.

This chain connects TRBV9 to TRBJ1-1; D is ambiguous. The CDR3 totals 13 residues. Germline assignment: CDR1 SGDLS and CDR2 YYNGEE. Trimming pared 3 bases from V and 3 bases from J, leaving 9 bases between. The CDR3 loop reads CASSERKDTEAFF. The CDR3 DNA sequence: TGTGCCAGCAGCGAGCGCAAGGACACTGAAGCTTTCTTT. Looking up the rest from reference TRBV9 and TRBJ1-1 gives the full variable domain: DSGVTQTPKHLITATGQRVTLRCSPRSGDLSVYWYQQSLDQGLQFLIQYYNGEERAKGNILERFSAQQFPDLHSELNLSSLELGDSALYFCASSERKDTEAFFGQGTRLTVV.